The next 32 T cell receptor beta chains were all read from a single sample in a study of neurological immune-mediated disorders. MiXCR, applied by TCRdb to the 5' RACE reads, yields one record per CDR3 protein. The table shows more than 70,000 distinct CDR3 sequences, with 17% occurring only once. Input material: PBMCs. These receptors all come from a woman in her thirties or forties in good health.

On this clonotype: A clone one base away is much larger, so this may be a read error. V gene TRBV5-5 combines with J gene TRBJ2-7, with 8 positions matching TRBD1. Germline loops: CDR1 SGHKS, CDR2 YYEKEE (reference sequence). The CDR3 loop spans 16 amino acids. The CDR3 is CASSPDWTGTTYDQYF. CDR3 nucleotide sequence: TGTGCCAGCAGCCCAGATTGGACAGGGACAACCTACGATCAGTACTTC.

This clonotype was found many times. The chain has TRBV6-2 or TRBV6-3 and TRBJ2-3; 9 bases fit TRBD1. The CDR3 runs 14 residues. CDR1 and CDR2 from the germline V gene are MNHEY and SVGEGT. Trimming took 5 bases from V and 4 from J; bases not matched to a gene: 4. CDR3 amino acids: CASSAQGASDTQYF. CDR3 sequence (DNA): TGTGCCAGCAGTGCACAGGGGGCCTCAGATACGCAGTATTTT.

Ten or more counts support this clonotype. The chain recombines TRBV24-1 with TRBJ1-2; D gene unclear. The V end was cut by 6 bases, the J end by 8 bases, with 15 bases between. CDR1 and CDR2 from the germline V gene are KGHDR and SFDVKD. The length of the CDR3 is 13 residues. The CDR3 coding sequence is TGTGCCACCAGTAGGGAATCCAACGGAGGCTACACCTTC. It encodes CATSRESNGGYTF.

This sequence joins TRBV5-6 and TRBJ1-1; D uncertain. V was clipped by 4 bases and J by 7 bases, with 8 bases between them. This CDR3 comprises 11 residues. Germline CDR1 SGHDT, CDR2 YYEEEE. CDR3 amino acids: CASSQQREAFF. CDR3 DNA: TGTGCCAGCAGCCAACAACGTGAAGCTTTCTTT.

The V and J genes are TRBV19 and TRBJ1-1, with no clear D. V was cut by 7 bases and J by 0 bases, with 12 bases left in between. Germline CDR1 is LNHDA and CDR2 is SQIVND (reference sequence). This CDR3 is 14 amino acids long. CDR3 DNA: TGTGCCAGTACCCCCGACCGTTTGAACACTGAAGCTTTCTTT. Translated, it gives CASTPDRLNTEAFF.

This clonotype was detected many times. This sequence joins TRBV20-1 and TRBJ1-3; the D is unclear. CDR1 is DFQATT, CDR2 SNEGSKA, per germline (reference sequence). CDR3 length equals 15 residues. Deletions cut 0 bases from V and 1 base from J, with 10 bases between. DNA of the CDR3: TGCAGTGCTAGAGATCTCGCAGCGTCTGGAAACACCATATATTTT. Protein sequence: CSARDLAASGNTIYF.

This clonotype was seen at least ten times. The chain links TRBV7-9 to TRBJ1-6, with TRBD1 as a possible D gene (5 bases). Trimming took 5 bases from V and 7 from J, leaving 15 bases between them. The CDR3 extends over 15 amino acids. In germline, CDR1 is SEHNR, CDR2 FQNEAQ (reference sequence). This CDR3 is CASSGADEGNSPLHF. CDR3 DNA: TGTGCCAGCAGCGGAGCGGACGAGGGGAATTCACCCCTCCACTTT.

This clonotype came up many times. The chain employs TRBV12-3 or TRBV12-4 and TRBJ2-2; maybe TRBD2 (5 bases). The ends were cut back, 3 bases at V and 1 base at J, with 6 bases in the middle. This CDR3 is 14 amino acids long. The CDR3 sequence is CASSFEGNTGELFF. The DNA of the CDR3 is TGTGCCAGCAGTTTCGAGGGGAACACCGGGGAGCTGTTTTTT.

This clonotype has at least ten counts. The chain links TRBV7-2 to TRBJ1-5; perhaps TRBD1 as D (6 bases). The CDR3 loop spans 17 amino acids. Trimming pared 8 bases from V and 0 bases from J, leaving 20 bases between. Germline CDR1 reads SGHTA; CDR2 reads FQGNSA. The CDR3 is CASSPPGAHYSNQPQHF. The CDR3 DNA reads TGTGCCAGCTCACCACCGGGGGCGCACTATAGCAATCAGCCCCAGCATTTT.

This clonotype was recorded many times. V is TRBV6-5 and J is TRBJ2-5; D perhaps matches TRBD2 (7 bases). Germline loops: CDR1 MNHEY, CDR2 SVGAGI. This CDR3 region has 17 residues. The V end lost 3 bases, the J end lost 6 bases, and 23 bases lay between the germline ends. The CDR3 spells CASSYSFGGAGRQTQYF. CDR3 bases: TGTGCCAGCAGTTATAGTTTTGGGGGGGCCGGACGTCAGACCCAGTACTTC.

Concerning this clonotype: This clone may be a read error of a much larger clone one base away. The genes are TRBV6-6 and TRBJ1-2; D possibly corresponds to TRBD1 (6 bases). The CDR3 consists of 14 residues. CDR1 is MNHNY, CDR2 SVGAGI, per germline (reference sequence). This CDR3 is CVSSLQGPNYGYTF. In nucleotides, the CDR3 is TGTGTCAGCAGCCTACAGGGACCGAACTATGGCTACACCTTC.

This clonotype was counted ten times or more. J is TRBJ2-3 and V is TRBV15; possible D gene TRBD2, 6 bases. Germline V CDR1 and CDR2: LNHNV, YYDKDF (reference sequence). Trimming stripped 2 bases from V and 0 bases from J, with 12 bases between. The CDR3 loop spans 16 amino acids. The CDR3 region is CATSRSRGTSTDTQYF. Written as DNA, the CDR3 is TGTGCCACCAGCAGATCCCGTGGGACTAGCACAGATACGCAGTATTTT.

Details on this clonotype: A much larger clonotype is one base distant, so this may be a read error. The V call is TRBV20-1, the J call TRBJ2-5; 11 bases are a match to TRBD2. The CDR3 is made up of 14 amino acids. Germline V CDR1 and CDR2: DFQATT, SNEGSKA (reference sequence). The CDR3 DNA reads TGCAGTGCTAGGACTAGCGGGAACCAAGAGACCCGGTACTTC. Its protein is CSARTSGNQETRYF.

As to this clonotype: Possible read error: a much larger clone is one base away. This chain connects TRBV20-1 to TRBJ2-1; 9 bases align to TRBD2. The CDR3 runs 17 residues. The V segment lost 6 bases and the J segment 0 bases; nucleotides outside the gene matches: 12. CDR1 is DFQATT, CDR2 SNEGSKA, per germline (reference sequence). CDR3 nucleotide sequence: TGCAGTGCAAACCACCTAGCGGGGTCTAGCTCCTACAATGAGCAGTTCTTC. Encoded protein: CSANHLAGSSSYNEQFF.

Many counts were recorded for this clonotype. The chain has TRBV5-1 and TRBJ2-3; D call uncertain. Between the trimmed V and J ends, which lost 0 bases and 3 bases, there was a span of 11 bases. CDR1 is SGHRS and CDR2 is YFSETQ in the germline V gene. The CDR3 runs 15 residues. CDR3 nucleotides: TGCGCCAGCAGCTTGGCAAGGACCACGACAGATACGCAGTATTTT. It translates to CASSLARTTTDTQYF.

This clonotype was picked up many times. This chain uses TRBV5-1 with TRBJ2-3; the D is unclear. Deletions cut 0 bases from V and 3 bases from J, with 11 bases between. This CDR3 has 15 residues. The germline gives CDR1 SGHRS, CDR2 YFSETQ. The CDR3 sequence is CASSLEAVGTDTQYF. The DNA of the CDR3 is TGCGCCAGCAGCTTGGAGGCAGTGGGAACAGATACGCAGTATTTT.

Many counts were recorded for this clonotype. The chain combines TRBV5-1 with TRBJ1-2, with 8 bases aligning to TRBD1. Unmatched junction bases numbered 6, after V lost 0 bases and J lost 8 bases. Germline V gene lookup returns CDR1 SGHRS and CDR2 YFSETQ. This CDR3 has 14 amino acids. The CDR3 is CASSLGTDRVGYTF. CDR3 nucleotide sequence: TGCGCCAGCAGCTTGGGTACGGACAGGGTCGGCTACACCTTC.

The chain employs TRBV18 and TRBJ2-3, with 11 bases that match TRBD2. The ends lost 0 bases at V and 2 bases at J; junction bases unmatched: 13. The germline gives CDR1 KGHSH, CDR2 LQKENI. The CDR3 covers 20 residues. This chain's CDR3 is CASSPPPLPLLAGATDTQYF. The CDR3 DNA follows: TGTGCCAGCTCACCACCACCACTCCCTCTACTAGCGGGGGCCACAGATACGCAGTATTTT.

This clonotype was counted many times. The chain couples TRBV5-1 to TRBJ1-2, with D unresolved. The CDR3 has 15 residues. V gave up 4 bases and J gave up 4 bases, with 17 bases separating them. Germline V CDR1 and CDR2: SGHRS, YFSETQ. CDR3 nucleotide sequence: TGCGCCAGCAGCGCATCTAGTGGGCAGGTCTATGGCTACACCTTC. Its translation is CASSASSGQVYGYTF.

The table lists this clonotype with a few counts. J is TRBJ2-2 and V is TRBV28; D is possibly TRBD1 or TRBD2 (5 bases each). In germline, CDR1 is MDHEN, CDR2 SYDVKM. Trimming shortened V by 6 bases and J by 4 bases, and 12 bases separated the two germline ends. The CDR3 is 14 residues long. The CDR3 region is CASSRSGGTGELFF. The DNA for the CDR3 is TGTGCCAGCAGCAGAAGTGGGGGCACCGGGGAGCTGTTTTTT.

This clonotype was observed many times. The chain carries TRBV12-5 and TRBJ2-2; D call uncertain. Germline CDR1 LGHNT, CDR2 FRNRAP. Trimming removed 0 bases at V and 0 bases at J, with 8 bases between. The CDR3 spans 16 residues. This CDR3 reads CASGLVETTNTGELFF. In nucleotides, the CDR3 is TGTGCTAGTGGTTTGGTGGAGACAACGAACACCGGGGAGCTGTTTTTT.

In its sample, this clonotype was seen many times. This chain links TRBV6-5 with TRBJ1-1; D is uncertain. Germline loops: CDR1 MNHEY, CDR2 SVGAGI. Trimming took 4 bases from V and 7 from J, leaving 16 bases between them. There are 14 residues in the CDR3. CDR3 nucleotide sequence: TGTGCCAGCAGTTCCCGGATTCTGGGCGATGAAGCTTTCTTT. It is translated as CASSSRILGDEAFF.

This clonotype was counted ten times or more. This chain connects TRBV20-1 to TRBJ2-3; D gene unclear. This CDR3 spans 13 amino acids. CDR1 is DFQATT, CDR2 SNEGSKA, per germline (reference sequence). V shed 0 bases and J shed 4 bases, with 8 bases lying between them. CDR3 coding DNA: TGCAGTGCTAGAGAGGCCAGTTCAGATACGCAGTATTTT. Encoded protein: CSAREASSDTQYF.

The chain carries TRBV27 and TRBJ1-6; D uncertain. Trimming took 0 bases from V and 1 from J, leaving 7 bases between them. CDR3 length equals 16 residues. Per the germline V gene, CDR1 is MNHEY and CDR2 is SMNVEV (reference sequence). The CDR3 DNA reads TGTGCCAGCAGTTTATCGCGGGGATCCTATAATTCACCCCTCCACTTT. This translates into CASSLSRGSYNSPLHF.

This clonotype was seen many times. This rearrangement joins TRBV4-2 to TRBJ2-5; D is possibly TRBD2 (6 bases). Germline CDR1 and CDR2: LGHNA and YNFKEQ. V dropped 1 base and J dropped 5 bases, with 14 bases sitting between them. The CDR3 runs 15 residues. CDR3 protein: CASSQAAGTRETQYF. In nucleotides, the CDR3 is TGTGCCAGCAGCCAAGCCGCCGGGACTCGGGAGACCCAGTACTTC.

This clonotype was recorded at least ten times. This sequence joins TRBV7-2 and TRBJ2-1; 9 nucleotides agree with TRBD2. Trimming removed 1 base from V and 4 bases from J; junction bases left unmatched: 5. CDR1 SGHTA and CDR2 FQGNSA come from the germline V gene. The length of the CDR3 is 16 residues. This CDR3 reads CASSLDGAGGYNEQFF. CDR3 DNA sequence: TGTGCCAGCAGCTTAGATGGGGCGGGGGGGTACAATGAGCAGTTCTTC.

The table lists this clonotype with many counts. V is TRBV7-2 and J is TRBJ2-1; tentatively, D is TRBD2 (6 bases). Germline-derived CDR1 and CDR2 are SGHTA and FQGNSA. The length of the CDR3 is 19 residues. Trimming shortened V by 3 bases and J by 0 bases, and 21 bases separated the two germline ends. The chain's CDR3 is CASSLLADGYFVSYNEQFF. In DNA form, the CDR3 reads TGTGCCAGCAGCTTGTTAGCGGATGGGTATTTCGTCTCCTACAATGAGCAGTTCTTC.

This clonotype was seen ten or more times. This chain's CDR3 is CASEPDSTRREQFF. The CDR3 region has the DNA TGCGCCAGCGAACCCGACTCCACCCGTCGCGAGCAGTTCTTC. The chain carries TRBV5-1 and TRBJ2-1; D unresolved. The CDR3 is 14 residues long. Germline V lookup: CDR1 SGHRS, CDR2 YFSETQ. V lost 7 bases and J 10 bases, leaving 21 bases between the germline ends.

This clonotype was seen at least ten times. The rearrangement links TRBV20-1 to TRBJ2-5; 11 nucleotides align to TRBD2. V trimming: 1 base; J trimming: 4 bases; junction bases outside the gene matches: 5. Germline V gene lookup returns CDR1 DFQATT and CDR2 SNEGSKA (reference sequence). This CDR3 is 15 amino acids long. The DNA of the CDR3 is TGCAGTGCTAGAGCTCTAGCGGGGGGTGTAGAGACCCAGTACTTC. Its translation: CSARALAGGVETQYF.

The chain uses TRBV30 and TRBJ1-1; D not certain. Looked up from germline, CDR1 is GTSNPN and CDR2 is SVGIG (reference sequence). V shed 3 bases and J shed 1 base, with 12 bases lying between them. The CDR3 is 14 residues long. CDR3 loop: CAWSAERGNTEAFF. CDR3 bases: TGTGCCTGGAGCGCGGAAAGAGGGAACACTGAAGCTTTCTTT.

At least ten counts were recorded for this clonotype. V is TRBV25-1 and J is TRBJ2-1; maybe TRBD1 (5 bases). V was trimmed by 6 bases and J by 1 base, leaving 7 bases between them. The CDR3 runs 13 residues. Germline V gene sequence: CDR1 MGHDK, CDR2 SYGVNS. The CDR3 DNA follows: TGTGCCAGCAGACAGGAGTCCTACAATGAGCAGTTCTTC. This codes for CASRQESYNEQFF.

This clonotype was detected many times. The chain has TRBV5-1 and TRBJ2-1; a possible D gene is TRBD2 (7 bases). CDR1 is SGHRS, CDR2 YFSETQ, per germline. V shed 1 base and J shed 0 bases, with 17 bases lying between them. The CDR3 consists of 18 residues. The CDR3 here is CASSLSSRGGGSYNEQFF. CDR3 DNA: TGCGCCAGCAGCTTGAGTAGCAGGGGAGGGGGCTCCTACAATGAGCAGTTCTTC.